What follows describes a single TCR beta chain. Assay: immunoSEQ multiplex PCR; the TCRdb copy retains only in-frame clones and omits some. This table holds about 240,000 clones, approximately 86% found once. The data are from a study of blood T cell repertoires in COVID-19. CDR1 is MDHEN, CDR2 SYDVKM, per germline. The ends were cut back, 4 bases at V and 5 bases at J, with 14 bases in the middle. This CDR3 has 15 residues. V gene TRBV28 combines with J gene TRBJ2-2; weak D call: TRBD1 (5 bases). This receptor was taken from a man between 60 and 75 years old who had recovered from COVID-19. Sequencing was done on a sample of peripheral blood. The CDR3 coding sequence is TGTGCCAGCAGTTCGGCAGGGTGGAAGACCGGGGAGCTGTTTTTT. This gives the protein CASSSAGWKTGELFF.